This TCR beta chain comes out of a study of cytomegalovirus exposure and HLA in healthy donors. Study-level findings and limits: The study assumed roughly uniform donor sequencing depth for presence/absence analyses. Cytomegalovirus association was listed for approximately 150 TCR beta chains. TCR beta V segments were, for the most part, productive about 87% or about 30% of the time in an earlier analysis.

The PCR contained 60 Vbeta and 13 Jbeta primers. Method: immunoSEQ multiplex PCR; TCRdb's copy keeps in-frame clones and lacks some. The sample includes about 150,000 clones, roughly 9% of them seen just once. A few counts support this clone. The antigen is undetermined. With V trimmed by 0 bases and J by 4 bases, 11 bases remained unmatched. Germline lookup yields CDR1 SGDLS and CDR2 YYNGEE. The CDR3 has 17 amino acids. Sequencing input: PBMCs. This clonotype was obtained from a woman between 40 and 55 years old in good health and CMV-seropositive. This chain joins TRBV9 and TRBJ1-2; 8 bases match TRBD1. The CDR3 sequence is CASSVDARGHGLYGYTF. DNA of the CDR3: TGTGCCAGCAGCGTAGATGCCAGGGGGCATGGCCTCTATGGCTACACCTTC.